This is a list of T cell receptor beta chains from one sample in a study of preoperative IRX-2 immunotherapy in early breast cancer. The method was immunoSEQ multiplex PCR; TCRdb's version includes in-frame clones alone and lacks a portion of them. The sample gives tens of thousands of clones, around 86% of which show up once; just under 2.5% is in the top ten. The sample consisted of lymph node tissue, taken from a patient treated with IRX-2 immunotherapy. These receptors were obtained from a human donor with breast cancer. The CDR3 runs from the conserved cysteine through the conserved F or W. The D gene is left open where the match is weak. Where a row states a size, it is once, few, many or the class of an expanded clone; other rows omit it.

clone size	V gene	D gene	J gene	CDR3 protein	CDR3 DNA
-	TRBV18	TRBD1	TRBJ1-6	CASSPLPGQGDSPLHF	TGTGCCAGCTCACCACTACCGGGACAGGGGGATTCACCCCTCCACTTT
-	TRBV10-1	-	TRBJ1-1	CASKLNTEAFF	TGCGCCAGCAAGTTGAACACTGAAGCTTTCTTT
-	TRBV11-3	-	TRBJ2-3	CASSSRTGARDTQYF	TGTGCCAGCAGCTCCAGAACGGGTGCACGAGATACGCAGTATTTT
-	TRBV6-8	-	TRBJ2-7	CASSYSQGLEQYF	TGTGCCAGCAGTTACTCGCAGGGTCTCGAGCAGTACTTC
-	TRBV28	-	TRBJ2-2	CASSLGGPPTGELFF	TGTGCCAGCAGTTTAGGGGGGCCCCCCACCGGGGAGCTGTTTTTT
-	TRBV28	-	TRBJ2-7	CASSISPGQGKFYEQYF	TGTGCCAGCAGTATCTCGCCAGGGCAAGGGAAGTTTTACGAGCAGTACTTC
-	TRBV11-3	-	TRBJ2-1	CASRSGRASYNEQFF	TGTGCCAGCAGGTCTGGGCGGGCCTCCTACAATGAGCAGTTCTTC
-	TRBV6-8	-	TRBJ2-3	CAISVGLASDTQYF	TGTGCCATCAGTGTCGGGTTAGCGTCAGATACGCAGTATTTT
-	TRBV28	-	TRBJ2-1	CASSLTSRRSEQFF	TGTGCCAGCAGTTTAACTAGCAGGAGAAGTGAGCAGTTCTTC
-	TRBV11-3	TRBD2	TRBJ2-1	CASSVGLAGVGGEQFF	TGTGCCAGCAGCGTGGGACTAGCGGGAGTAGGTGGTGAGCAGTTCTTC
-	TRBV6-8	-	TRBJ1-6	CASSSRSGSPLHF	TGTGCCAGCAGTTCACGGAGCGGGTCACCCCTCCACTTT
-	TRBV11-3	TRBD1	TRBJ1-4	CASSAGGALNEKLFF	TGTGCCAGCAGCGCAGGGGGGGCCCTTAATGAAAAACTGTTTTTT
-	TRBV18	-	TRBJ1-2	CASSIGEAVGGYTF	TGTGCCAGCTCAATCGGGGAGGCCGTGGGAGGCTACACCTTC
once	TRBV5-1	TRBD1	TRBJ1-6	CASSLGDRGWDSPLHF	TGCGCCAGCAGCTTAGGAGACAGGGGGTGGGATTCACCCCTCCACTTT
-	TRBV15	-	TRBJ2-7	CATSRDKGLRLYEQYF	TGTGCCACCAGCAGAGATAAGGGGCTAAGACTCTACGAGCAGTACTTC
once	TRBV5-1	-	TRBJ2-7	CASTPMGGPAEQYF	TGCGCCAGCACCCCAATGGGTGGACCAGCCGAGCAGTACTTC
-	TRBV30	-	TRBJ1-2	CAWSVLVRNYGYTF	TGTGCCTGGAGTGTACTCGTCAGAAACTATGGCTACACCTTC
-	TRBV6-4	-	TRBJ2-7	CASSDSYEQYF	TGTGCCAGCAGCGACAGCTACGAGCAGTACTTC
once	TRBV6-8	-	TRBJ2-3	CASKSGGDTQYF	TGTGCCAGCAAATCGGGTGGGGATACGCAGTATTTT
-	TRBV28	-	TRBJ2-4	CADPPESKNIQYF	TGTGCCGATCCTCCGGAGTCCAAAAACATTCAGTACTTC
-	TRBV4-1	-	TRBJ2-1	CASSQAHSKQFF	TGCGCCAGCAGCCAAGCCCACTCTAAGCAGTTCTTC
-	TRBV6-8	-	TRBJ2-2	CASSPRVTGELFF	TGTGCCAGCTCACCCAGGGTCACCGGGGAGCTGTTTTTT
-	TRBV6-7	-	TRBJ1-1	CASSDVPGTEAFF	TGTGCCAGCAGTGACGTGCCAGGGACTGAAGCTTTCTTT